This TCR beta chain is from a study of OX40 agonist ivuxolimab in advanced cancers. CDR3 size: 18 residues. The V gene end was trimmed by 5 bases and the J gene end by 6 bases; junction bases not matched to a gene: 15. Germline assignment: CDR1 MDHEN and CDR2 SYDVKM. The assay was immunoSEQ multiplex PCR, and TCRdb's table has in-frame clones only and misses some. The data contain 41,000 or so clones, about 82% of them singletons. The sequence was obtained from an adult with an advanced solid tumor such as melanoma, head and neck, liver or kidney cancer. The sequenced sample was CD4+ or CD8+ T cells sorted from blood, obtained in a trial of the OX40 agonist ivuxolimab. This chain links TRBV28 with TRBJ2-3, with TRBD1 matching over 12 bases. The CDR3 reads CASSHQGPGTGGGDTQYF. The CDR3 DNA is TGTGCCAGCAGTCACCAGGGGCCCGGGACAGGGGGCGGGGATACGCAGTATTTT.